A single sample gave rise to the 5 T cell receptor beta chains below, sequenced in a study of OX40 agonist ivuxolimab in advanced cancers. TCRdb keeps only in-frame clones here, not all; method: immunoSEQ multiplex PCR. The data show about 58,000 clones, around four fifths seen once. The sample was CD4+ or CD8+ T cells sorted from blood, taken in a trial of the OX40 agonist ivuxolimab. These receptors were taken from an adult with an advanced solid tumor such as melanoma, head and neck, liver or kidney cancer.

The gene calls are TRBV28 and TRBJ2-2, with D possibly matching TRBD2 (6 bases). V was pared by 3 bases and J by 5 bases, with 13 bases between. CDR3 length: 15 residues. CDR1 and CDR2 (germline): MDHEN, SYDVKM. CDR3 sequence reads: CASSLGGSGTGELFF. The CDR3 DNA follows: TGTGCCAGCAGTTTGGGGGGTTCAGGAACCGGGGAGCTGTTTTTT.

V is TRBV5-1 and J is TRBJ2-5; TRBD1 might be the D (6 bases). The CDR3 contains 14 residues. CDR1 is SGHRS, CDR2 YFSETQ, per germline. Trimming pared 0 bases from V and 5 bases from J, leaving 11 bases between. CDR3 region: CASSLAPTGETQYF. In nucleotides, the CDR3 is TGCGCCAGCAGCTTGGCCCCCACAGGGGAGACCCAGTACTTC.

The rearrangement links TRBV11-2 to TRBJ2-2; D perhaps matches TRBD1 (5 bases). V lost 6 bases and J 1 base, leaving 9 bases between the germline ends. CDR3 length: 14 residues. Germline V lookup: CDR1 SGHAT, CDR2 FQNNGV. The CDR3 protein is CASSQTGNTGELFF. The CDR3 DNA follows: TGTGCCAGCAGTCAAACAGGGAACACCGGGGAGCTGTTTTTT.

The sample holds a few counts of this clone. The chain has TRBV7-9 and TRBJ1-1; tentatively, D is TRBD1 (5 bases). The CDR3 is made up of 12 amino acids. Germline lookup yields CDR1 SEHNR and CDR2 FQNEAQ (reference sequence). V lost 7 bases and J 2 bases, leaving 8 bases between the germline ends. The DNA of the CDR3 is TGTGCCAGCAACCGGGACAACACTGAAGCTTTCTTT. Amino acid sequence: CASNRDNTEAFF.

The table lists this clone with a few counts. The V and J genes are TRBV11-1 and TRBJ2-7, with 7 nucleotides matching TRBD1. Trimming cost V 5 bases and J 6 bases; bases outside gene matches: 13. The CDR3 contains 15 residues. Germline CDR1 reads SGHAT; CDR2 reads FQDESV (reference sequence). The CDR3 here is CASSPQGRSYSEQYF. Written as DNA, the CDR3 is TGTGCCAGCAGCCCACAGGGGAGATCCTACAGCGAGCAGTACTTC.